This T cell receptor (beta chain) was found in a study of T cell repertoires in cytomegalovirus infection. V lost 7 bases and J lost 0, with 15 bases in between. Germline CDR1 and CDR2: SGHNT and YENEEA. The CDR3 has 15 residues. TCRdb used MiXCR to reprocess the reads, holding one entry per CDR3 protein. Here the sample spans around 540,000 distinct CDR3 sequences, 30% to 40% being singletons. On this clonotype itself: Its antigen is unknown.

The source material was cultured PBMCs, sampled from culture after CMV antigen stimulation. The origin of this receptor is a human donor in good health (CMV status not recorded). Some clones in this sample may be carry-over from other donors' samples. The genes are TRBV11-3 and TRBJ1-1; the D gene is possibly TRBD1 (6 bases). This CDR3 is CASTNGGHLNTEAFF. The CDR3 DNA is TGTGCCAGCACCAATGGGGGACACTTGAACACTGAAGCTTTCTTT.